This T cell receptor (beta chain) stems from a study of shared clonotypes between healthy human individuals. With respect to this clone: The antigen is unknown.

General study findings and limits: Lower generation probabilities were found for non-shared clonotypes than for those shared by all four donors. Depth of sequencing was expected to influence donor clonotype sharing.

Healthy and HIV-negative, the adult donors had no recent acute infections or vaccinations. CD4+ cells were split into CD45RA+ naive and CD45RA-negative memory subsets. This table comes from immunoSEQ multiplex PCR, and its TCRdb copy is limited to in-frame clones, with some not included. The sample includes around 1.1 million clones, 70% to 80% seen only once; the top ten take 0.89%. The TCR sequence derives from a man between 18 and 29 years old in good health. Some clones in this sample may be carry-over from other donors' samples. Sequencing was done on a sample of memory CD4+ T cells from PBMCs. Subset given: CD45RA-negative fraction.

The CDR3 is CASRTTSGRAGHNEQFF. The CDR3 DNA is TGCGCCAGCAGAACGACTAGCGGGAGGGCCGGTCATAATGAGCAGTTCTTC. The V gene is TRBV5-1, the J gene TRBJ2-1; TRBD2 matches 14 bases. Trimming at V came to 5 bases and at J to 7 bases, leaving 11 bases not matched to a gene. CDR3 length: 17 amino acids. CDR1 and CDR2 (germline): SGHRS, YFSETQ.